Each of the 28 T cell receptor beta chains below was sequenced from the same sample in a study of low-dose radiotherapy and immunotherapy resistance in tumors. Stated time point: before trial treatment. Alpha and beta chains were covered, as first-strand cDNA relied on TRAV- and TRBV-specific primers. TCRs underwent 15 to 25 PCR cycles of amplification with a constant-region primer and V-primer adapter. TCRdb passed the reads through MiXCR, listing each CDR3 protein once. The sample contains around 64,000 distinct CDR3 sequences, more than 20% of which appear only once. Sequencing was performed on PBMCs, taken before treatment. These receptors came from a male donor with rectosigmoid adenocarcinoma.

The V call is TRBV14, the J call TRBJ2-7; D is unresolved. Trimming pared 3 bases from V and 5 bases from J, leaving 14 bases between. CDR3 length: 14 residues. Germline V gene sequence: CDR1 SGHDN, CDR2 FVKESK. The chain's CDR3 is CASSHRALLDEQYF. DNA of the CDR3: TGTGCCAGCAGCCATCGGGCTCTTTTAGACGAGCAGTACTTC.

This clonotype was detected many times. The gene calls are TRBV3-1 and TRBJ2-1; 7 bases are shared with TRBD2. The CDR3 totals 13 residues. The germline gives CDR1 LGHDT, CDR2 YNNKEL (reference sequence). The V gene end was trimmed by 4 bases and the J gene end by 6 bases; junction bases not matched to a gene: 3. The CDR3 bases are TGTGCCAGCAGCCCCGCGGGGGTCAATGAGCAGTTCTTC. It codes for CASSPAGVNEQFF.

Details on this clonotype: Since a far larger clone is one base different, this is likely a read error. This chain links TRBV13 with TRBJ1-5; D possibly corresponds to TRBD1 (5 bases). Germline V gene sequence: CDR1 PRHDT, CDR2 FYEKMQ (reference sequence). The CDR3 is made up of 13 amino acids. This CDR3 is CACRVQGNQPQHF. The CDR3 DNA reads TGTGCCTGCAGGGTCCAGGGCAATCAGCCCCAGCATTTT.

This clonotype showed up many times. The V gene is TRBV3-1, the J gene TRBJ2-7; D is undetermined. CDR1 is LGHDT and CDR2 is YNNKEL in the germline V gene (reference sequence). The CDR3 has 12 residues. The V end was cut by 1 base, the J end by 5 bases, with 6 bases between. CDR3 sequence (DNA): TGTGCCAGCAGCCAAGTTGGCGACGAGCAGTACTTC. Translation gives CASSQVGDEQYF.

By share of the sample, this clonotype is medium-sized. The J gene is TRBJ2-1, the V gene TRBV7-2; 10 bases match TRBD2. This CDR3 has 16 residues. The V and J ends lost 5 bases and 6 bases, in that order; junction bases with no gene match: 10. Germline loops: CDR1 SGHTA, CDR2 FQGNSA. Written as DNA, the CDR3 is TGTGCCAGCAGCCCCCAGGAGCGGGGGGGCCTCAATGAGCAGTTCTTC. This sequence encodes CASSPQERGGLNEQFF.

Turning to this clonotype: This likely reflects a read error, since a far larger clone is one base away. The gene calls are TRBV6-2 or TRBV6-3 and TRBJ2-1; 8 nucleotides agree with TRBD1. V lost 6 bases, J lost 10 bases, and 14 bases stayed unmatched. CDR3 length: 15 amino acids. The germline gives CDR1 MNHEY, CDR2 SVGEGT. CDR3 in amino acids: CASSKTGEISYEQFF. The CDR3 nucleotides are TGTGCCAGCAGCAAGACAGGGGAAATCTCCTACGAGCAGTTCTTC.

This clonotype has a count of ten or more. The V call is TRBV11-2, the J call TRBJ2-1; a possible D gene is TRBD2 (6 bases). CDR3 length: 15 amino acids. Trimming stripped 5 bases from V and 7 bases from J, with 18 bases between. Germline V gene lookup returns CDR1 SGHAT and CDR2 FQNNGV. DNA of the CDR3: TGTGCCAGCAGCAGAACTAGTGGAGGGGCGAATGAGCAGTTCTTC. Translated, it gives CASSRTSGGANEQFF.

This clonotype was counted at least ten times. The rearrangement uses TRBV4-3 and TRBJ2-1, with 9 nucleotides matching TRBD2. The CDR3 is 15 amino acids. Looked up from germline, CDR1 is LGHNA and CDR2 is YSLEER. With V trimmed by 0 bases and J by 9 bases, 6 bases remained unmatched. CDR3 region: CASSQEGTSSGEQFF. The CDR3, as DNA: TGCGCCAGCAGCCAAGAGGGGACTAGCAGTGGTGAGCAGTTCTTC.

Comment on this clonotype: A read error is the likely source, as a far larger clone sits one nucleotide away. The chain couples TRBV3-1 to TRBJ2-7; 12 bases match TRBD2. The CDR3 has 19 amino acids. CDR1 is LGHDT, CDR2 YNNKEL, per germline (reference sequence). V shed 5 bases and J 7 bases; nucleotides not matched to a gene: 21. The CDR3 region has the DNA TGTGCCAGCAGCGTACTAGCGGGGGGATCCGGGGGGCCGCTCAATGAGCAGTACTTC. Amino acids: CASSVLAGGSGGPLNEQYF.

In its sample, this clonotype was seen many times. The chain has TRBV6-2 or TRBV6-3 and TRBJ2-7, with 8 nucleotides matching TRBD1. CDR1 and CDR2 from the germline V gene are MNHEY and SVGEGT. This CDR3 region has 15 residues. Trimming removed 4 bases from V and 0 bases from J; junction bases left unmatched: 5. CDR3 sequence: CASSSPQGVSYEQYF. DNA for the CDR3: TGTGCCAGCAGTTCCCCACAGGGGGTCTCCTACGAGCAGTACTTC.

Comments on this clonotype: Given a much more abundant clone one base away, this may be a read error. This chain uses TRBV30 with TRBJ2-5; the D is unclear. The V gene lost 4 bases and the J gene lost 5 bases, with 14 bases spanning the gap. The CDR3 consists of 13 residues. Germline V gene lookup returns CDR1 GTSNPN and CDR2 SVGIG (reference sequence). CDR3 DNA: TGTGCCTGGACTCTGGGGTCCGGGGAGACCCAGTACTTC. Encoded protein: CAWTLGSGETQYF.

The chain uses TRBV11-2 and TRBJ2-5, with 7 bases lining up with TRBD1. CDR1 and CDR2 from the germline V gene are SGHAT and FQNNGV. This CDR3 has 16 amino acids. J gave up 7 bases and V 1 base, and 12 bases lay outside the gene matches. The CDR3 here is CASSLGDLSSGGTQYF. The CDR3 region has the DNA TGTGCCAGCAGCTTAGGCGACCTTTCTTCAGGGGGGACCCAGTACTTC.

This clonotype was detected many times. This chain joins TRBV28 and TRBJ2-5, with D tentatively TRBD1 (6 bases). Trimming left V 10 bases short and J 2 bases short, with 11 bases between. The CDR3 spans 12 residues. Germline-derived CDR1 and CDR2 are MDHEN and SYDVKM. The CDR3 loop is CATKDSQETQYF. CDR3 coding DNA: TGTGCCACTAAGGACAGTCAAGAGACCCAGTACTTC.

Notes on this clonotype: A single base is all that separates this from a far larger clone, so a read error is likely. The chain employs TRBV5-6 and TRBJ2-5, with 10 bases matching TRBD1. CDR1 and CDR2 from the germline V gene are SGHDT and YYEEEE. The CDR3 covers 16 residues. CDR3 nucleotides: TGTGTCAGCAGCGCAGGACCCGGGACAGGGGTGAAGACCCAGTACTTC. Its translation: CVSSAGPGTGVKTQYF.

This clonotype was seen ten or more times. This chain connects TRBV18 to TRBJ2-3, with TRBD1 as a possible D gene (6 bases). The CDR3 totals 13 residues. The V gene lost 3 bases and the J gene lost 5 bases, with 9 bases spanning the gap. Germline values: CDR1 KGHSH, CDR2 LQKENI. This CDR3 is CASSPQGGDTQYF. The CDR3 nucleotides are TGTGCCAGCTCACCCCAAGGGGGAGATACGCAGTATTTT. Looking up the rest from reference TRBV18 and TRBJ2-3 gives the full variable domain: NAGVMQNPRHLVRRRGQEARLRCSPMKGHSHVYWYRQLPEEGLKFMVYLQKENIIDESGMPKERFSAEFPKEGPSILRIQQVVRGDSAAYFCASSPQGGDTQYFGPGTRLTVL.

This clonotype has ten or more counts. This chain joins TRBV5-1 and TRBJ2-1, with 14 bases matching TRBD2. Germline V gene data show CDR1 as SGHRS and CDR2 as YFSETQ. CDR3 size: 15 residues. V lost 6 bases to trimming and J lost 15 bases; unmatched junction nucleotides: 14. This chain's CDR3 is CASKPVDSGLAGGFF. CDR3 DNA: TGCGCCAGCAAACCGGTGGACAGCGGACTAGCGGGAGGGTTCTTC.

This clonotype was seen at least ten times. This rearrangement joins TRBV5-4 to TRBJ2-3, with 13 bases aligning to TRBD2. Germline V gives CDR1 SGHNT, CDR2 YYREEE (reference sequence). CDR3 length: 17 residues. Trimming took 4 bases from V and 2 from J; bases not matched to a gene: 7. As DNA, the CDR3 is TGTGCCAGCAGCGGAGGGACTAGCGGGACTTCCACAGATACGCAGTATTTT. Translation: CASSGGTSGTSTDTQYF.

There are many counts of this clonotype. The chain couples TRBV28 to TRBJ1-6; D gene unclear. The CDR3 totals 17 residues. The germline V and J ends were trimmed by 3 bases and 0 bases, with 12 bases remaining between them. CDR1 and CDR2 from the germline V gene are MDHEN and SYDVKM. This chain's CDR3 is CASSLAVSPSYNSPLHF. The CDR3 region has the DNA TGTGCCAGCAGTTTGGCGGTTTCCCCCTCCTATAATTCACCCCTCCACTTT.

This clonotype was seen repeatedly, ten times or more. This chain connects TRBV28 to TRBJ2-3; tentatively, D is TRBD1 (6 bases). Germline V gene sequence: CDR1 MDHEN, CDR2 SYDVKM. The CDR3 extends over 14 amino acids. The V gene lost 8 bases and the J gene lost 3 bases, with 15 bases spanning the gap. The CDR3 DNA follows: TGTGCCAGCGGGGGTTACAGGGTAACAGATACGCAGTATTTT. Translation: CASGGYRVTDTQYF.

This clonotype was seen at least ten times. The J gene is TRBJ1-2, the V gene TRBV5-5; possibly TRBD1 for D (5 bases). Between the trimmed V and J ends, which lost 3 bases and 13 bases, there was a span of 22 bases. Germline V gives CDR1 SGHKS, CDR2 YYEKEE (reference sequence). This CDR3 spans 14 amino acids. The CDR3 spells CASSWVSGTVEATF. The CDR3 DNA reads TGTGCCAGCAGCTGGGTTAGCGGGACGGTGGAAGCCACCTTC.

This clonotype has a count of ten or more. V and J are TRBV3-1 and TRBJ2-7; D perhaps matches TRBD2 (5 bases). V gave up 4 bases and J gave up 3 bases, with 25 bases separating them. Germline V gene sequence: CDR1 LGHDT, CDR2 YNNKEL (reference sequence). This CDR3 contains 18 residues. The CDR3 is CASSLKEYRLLKRYEQYF. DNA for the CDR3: TGTGCCAGCAGCCTAAAAGAGTACCGACTACTCAAGCGCTACGAGCAGTACTTC.

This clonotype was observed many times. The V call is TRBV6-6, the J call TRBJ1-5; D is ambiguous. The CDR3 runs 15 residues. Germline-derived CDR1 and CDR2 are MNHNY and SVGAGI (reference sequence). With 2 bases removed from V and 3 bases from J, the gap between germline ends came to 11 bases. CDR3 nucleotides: TGTGCCAGCAGTTACGGAGGGTCACTCAATCAGCCCCAGCATTTT. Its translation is CASSYGGSLNQPQHF.

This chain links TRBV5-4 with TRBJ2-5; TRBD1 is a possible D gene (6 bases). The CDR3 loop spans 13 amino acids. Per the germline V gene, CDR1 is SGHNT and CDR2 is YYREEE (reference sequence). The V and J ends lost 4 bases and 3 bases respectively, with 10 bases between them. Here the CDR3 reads CASSRDNKETQYF. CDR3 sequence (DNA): TGTGCCAGCAGCCGGGACAATAAAGAGACCCAGTACTTC.

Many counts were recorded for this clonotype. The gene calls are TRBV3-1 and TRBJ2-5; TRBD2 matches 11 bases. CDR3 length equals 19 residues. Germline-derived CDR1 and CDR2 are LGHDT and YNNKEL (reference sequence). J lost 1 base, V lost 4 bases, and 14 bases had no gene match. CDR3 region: CASSRGSGGARTIQETQYF. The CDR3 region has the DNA TGTGCCAGCAGCCGGGGTAGCGGGGGGGCAAGAACGATCCAAGAGACCCAGTACTTC.

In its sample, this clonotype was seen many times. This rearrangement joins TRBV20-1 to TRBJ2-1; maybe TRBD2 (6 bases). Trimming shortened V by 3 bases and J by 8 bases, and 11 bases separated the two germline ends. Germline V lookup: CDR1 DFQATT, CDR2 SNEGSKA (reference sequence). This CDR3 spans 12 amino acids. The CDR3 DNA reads TGCAGTGCTAGCGGGAGTATCGATGAGCAGTTCTTC. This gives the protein CSASGSIDEQFF.

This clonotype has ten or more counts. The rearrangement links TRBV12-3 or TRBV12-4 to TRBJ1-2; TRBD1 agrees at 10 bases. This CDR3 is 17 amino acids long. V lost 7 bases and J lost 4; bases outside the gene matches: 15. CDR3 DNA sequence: TGTGCCAGCACCTCATTCGGTGGGGACAGGGGCCGCTATGGCTACACCTTC. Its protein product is CASTSFGGDRGRYGYTF.

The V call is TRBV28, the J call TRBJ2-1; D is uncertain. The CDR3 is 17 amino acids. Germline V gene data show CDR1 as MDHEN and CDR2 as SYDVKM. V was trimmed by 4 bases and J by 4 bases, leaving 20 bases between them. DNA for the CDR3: TGTGCCAGCAGTTCCGCCGGTGTGGGCGGTCATTACAATGAGCAGTTCTTC. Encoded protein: CASSSAGVGGHYNEQFF.

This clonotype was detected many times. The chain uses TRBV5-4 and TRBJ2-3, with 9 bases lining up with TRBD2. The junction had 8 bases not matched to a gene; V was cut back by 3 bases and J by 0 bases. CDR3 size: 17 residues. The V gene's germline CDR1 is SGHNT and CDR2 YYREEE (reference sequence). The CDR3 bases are TGTGCCAGCAGCTGGCCTAGCGGGGTTACTAGCACAGATACGCAGTATTTT. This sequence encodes CASSWPSGVTSTDTQYF.